The 9 T cell receptor beta chains in this list originate from one sample, sequenced in a study of cytomegalovirus exposure and HLA in healthy donors. PCR employed 60 Vbeta and 13 Jbeta primers. Data came from immunoSEQ multiplex PCR; TCRdb stores just in-frame clones and leaves some out. The sample lists about 150,000 clones, over 75% seen once, with approximately 6% in the top ten. Sequenced input: PBMCs. Receptor source: a man aged 30-40 years in good health and CMV-seropositive.

The sample holds one count of this clone. The chain joins TRBV6-5 to TRBJ2-7; possible D gene TRBD2, 6 bases. The CDR3 length is 14 residues. V lost 7 bases to trimming and J lost 3 bases, with 16 bases between them. Germline loops: CDR1 MNHEY, CDR2 SVGAGI. CDR3 in amino acids: CASNTPGLNYEQYF. CDR3 coding DNA: TGTGCCAGCAACACCCCGGGACTCAACTACGAGCAGTACTTC.

The chain recombines TRBV29-1 with TRBJ1-2; D call uncertain. The CDR3 sequence is 13 residues long. Trimming left V 5 bases short and J 4 bases short, with 14 bases between. Germline-derived CDR1 and CDR2 are SQVTM and ANQGSEA. CDR3 loop: CSVHGEVTYGYTF. The CDR3 DNA reads as TGCAGCGTTCACGGAGAAGTGACCTATGGCTACACCTTC.

The chain recombines TRBV7-2 with TRBJ2-5; D call uncertain. V shed 4 bases and J shed 9 bases, with 15 bases lying between them. Germline loops: CDR1 SGHTA, CDR2 FQGNSA. The CDR3 spans 13 residues. The CDR3 coding sequence is TGTGCCAGCAGCTCGCCCCCCGCTCAGGCCCAGTACTTC. Protein: CASSSPPAQAQYF. The full variable domain, with the rest looked up from reference TRBV7-2 and TRBJ2-5, is GAGVSQSPSNKVTEKGKDVELRCDPISGHTALYWYRQSLGQGLEFLIYFQGNSAPDKSGLPSDRFSAERTGGSVSTLTIQRTQQEDSAVYLCASSSPPAQAQYFGPGTRLLVL.

The chain recombines TRBV29-1 with TRBJ2-1; 8 nucleotides match TRBD2. Trimming removed 6 bases from V and 0 bases from J; junction bases left unmatched: 4. The CDR3 has 14 residues. The germline V gene encodes CDR1 SQVTM and CDR2 ANQGSEA. CDR3 coding DNA: TGCAGCGTCTTAAGCGGGGGCTCCTACAATGAGCAGTTCTTC. Translated: CSVLSGGSYNEQFF.

The rearrangement links TRBV28 to TRBJ2-7; maybe TRBD2 (6 bases). The CDR3 is made up of 15 amino acids. In germline, CDR1 is MDHEN, CDR2 SYDVKM. V lost 5 bases and J 1 base, leaving 15 bases between the germline ends. The CDR3 region is CASSPRRVESYEQYF. CDR3 DNA: TGTGCCAGCAGTCCCCGGAGGGTAGAGTCCTACGAGCAGTACTTC.

This clone was observed a handful of times. This chain uses TRBV15 with TRBJ2-7; 7 nucleotides agree with TRBD2. CDR3 length: 13 residues. CDR1 and CDR2 (germline): LNHNV, YYDKDF (reference sequence). V was clipped by 0 bases and J by 11 bases; unmatched bases: 7. The CDR3 sequence: CATSRDFRAGEYF. DNA for the CDR3: TGTGCCACCAGCAGAGATTTTAGGGCGGGGGAGTACTTC. Supplemented by reference TRBV15 and TRBJ2-7, the full variable domain reads DAMVIQNPRYQVTQFGKPVTLSCSQTLNHNVMYWYQQKSSQAPKLLFHYYDKDFNNEADTPDNFQSRRPNTSFCFLDIRSPGLGDTAMYLCATSRDFRAGEYFGPGTRLTVT.

The V call is TRBV5-1, the J call TRBJ2-2; D is possibly TRBD2 (5 bases). The CDR3 length is 15 residues. Per the germline V gene, CDR1 is SGHRS and CDR2 is YFSETQ. Between the trimmed V and J ends, which lost 0 bases and 1 base, there was a span of 7 bases. DNA for the CDR3: TGCGCCAGCAGCTTGGCTGAGGGGAACACCGGGGAGCTGTTTTTT. Translated, it gives CASSLAEGNTGELFF.

Notes on this clone: At one boundary the junction diverges from the germline segment, which might be a read error. Other DNA variants within this sample encode the same CDR3. The CDR3 spells CASSREGQGAAGANVLTF. CDR3 sequence (DNA): TGTGCCAGCAGCAGGGAGGGACAGGGGGCCGCTGGGGCCAACGTCCTGACCTTC. The chain joins TRBV2 to TRBJ2-6; the match to TRBD1 covers 12 bases. The length of the CDR3 is 18 residues. Per germline, CDR1 SNHLY and CDR2 FYNNEI.

The V gene is TRBV5-1, the J gene TRBJ2-5; a weak D match, TRBD1 (6 bases). CDR1 SGHRS and CDR2 YFSETQ come from the germline V gene. This CDR3 spans 14 amino acids. With 4 bases removed from V and 5 bases from J, the gap between germline ends came to 15 bases. The CDR3: CASSGRQDIETQYF. The CDR3 DNA is TGCGCCAGCAGCGGACGACAGGACATCGAGACCCAGTACTTC. The full variable domain, completed using reference TRBV5-1 and TRBJ2-5, is KAGVTQTPRYLIKTRGQQVTLSCSPISGHRSVSWYQQTPGQGLQFLFEYFSETQRNKGNFPGRFSGRQFSNSRSEMNVSTLELGDSALYLCASSGRQDIETQYFGPGTRLLVL.